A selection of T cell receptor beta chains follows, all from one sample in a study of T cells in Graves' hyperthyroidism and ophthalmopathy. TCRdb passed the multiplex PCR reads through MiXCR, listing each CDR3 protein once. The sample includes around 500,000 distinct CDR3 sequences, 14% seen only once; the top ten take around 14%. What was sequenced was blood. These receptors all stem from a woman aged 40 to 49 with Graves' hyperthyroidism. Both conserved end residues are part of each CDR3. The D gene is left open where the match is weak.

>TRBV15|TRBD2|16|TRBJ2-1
CATSRGLGGDYNEQFF
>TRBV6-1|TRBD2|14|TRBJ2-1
CASMRERFYNEQFF
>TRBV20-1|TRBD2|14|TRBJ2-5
CSARTSGVQETQYF
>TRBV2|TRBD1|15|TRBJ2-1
CASSEQTGIANEQFF
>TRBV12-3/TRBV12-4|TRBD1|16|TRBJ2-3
CASSLGQDRTTDTQYF
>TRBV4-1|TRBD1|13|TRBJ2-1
CASSRQGDNEQFF
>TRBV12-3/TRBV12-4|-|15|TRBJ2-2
CASSPPPRNTGELFF
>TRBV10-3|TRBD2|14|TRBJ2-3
CASTSGSLSDTQYF
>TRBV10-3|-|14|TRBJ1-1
CAIREQGRNTEAFF
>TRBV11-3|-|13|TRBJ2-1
CASSTRLFDEQFF
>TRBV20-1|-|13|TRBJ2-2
CSAPTDITGELFF
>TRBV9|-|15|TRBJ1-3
CASSVSREPGNTIYF
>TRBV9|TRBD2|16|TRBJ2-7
CASSPGLAGGYYEQYF
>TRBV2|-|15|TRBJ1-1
CASTPRTDLNTEAFF
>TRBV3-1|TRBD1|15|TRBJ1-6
CASSQQDRGDSPLHF
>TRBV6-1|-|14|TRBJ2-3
CASSFRGATDTQYF
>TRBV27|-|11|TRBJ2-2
CASSSAGELFF
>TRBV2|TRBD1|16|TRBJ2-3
CASSEGQGAPTDTQYF
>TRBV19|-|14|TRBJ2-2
CASRTAPNTGELFF
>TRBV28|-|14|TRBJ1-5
CASATQGPRQPQHF
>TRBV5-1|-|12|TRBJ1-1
CASSWEGAEAFF
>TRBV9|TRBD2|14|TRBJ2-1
CASSASGSYNEQFF
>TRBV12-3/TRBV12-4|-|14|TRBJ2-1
CASSGVGFYNEQFF
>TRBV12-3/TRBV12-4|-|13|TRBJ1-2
CASRWGRTQGYTF
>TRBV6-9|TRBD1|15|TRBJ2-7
CASSSKQGIGYEQYF
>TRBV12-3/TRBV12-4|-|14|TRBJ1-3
CASSEDPPGNTIYF
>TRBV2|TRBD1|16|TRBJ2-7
CASSFHGQGKSYEQYF
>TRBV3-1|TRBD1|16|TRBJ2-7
CASSQGTGALSYEQYF
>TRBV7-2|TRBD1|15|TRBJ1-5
CASSLGTGDNQPQHF
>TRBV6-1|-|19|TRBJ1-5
CASSERPGFVTVSNQPQHF
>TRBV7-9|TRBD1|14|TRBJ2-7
CASSSDRLPPEQYF
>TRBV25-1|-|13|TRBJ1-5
CASSEGGSQPQHF
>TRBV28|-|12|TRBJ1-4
CASNLLREKLFF
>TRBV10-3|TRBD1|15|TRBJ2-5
CAISDGTGAAETQYF
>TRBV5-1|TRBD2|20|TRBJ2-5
CASSLPSQAGPLLYQETQYF
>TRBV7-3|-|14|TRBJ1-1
CASSLATGNTEAFF
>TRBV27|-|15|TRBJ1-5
CASSLSPRSNQPQHF
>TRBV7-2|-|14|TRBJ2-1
CASSLESGINEQFF
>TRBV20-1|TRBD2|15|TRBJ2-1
CSARSDRTSGPEQFF
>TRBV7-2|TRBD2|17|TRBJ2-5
CASSPETSGRNQETQYF
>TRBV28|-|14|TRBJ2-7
CASSLWDISYEQYF
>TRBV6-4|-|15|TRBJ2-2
CASSDGGANTGELFF
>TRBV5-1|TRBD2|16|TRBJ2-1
CASSLGGTSAHNEQFF
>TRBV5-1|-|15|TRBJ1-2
CASSINRAQPDGYTF
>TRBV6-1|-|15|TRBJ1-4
CASRPDPTTNEKLFF
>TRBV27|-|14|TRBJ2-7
CASSLRGRGDEQYF
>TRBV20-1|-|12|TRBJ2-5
CSARDAKGTQYF
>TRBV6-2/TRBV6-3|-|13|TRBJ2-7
CASSPLAPYEQYF
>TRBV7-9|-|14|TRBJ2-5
CASSVQDSQETQYF
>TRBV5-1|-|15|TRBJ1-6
CASSLRDANNSPLHF
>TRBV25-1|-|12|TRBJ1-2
CASSGLTGGYTF
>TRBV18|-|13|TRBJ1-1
CASSPQQDSEAFF
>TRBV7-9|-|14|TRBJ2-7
CASSWTDSGYEQYF
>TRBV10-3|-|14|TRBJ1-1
CAISESVSGTEAFF
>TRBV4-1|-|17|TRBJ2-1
CASSQVEWQEYDNEQFF